This is a list of T cell receptor beta chains from one sample in a study of pediatric ulcerative colitis. Sequencing was performed with immunoSEQ multiplex PCR; in TCRdb, only in-frame clones are kept and a portion is missing. The sample consists of 17,000 or so clones, around 74% of them appearing once. The specimen was gut tissue. These receptor sequences come from a girl aged 10 to 17 with moderate ulcerative colitis. The conserved cysteine and the conserved F or W are not part of the CDR3 here. Each record gives: CDR3 protein, J gene, V gene.

CDR3 protein: ASSPRDRWTFYGYT; J gene: TRBJ1-2; V gene: TRBV27
CDR3 protein: ASSLPGAEAF; J gene: TRBJ1-1; V gene: TRBV5-1
CDR3 protein: ASSIDGTSRYNEQF; J gene: TRBJ2-1; V gene: TRBV19
CDR3 protein: SVEINNYGYT; J gene: TRBJ1-2; V gene: TRBV29-1
CDR3 protein: ASSSLAGVGNEQF; J gene: TRBJ2-1; V gene: TRBV28
CDR3 protein: ASSTGQGNYGYT; J gene: TRBJ1-2; V gene: TRBV7-8
CDR3 protein: ASSQDDGPVRKLF; J gene: TRBJ1-4; V gene: TRBV4-1
CDR3 protein: AIQIRGSF; J gene: TRBJ1-4; V gene: TRBV14
CDR3 protein: ASSQDGPGGAVGYNEQF; J gene: TRBJ2-1; V gene: TRBV4-1
CDR3 protein: ATSRGGLNTGELF; J gene: TRBJ2-2; V gene: TRBV15
CDR3 protein: ASSYSFRQTDTQY; J gene: TRBJ2-3; V gene: TRBV6-5
CDR3 protein: ASSPRGLAGDNEQF; J gene: TRBJ2-1; V gene: TRBV9
CDR3 protein: ASSLAEGSYEQY; J gene: TRBJ2-7; V gene: TRBV5-1
CDR3 protein: SVEDREVTSTDTQY; J gene: TRBJ2-3; V gene: TRBV29-1
CDR3 protein: ASMSSGRTEAF; J gene: TRBJ1-1; V gene: TRBV5-1
CDR3 protein: SVESSYEQY; J gene: TRBJ2-7; V gene: TRBV29-1
CDR3 protein: ASSYLQTNNYGYT; J gene: TRBJ1-2; V gene: TRBV6-6
CDR3 protein: AWKVAGAGEQF; J gene: TRBJ2-1; V gene: TRBV30
CDR3 protein: ASSLGAGTSAMNEQF; J gene: TRBJ2-1; V gene: TRBV11-2
CDR3 protein: ASSLGQGVYEQY; J gene: TRBJ2-7; V gene: TRBV7-3
CDR3 protein: SVGRSEYDTGELF; J gene: TRBJ2-2; V gene: TRBV29-1
CDR3 protein: AISQDLGYT; J gene: TRBJ1-2; V gene: TRBV10-3
CDR3 protein: ASSALRGVYGYT; J gene: TRBJ1-2; V gene: TRBV28
CDR3 protein: SVEGTGDGRGSSYEQY; J gene: TRBJ2-7; V gene: TRBV29-1
CDR3 protein: ASSQERGQIYEQY; J gene: TRBJ2-7; V gene: TRBV4-2
CDR3 protein: ASSSSGASSYNEQF; J gene: TRBJ2-1; V gene: TRBV5-4
CDR3 protein: SAGTGLANYGYT; J gene: TRBJ1-2; V gene: TRBV29-1
CDR3 protein: ASSLGDSLNNEQF; J gene: TRBJ2-1; V gene: TRBV5-1
CDR3 protein: ASSLSTATRGYT; J gene: TRBJ1-2; V gene: TRBV28
CDR3 protein: ASSLVGAQETQY; J gene: TRBJ2-5; V gene: TRBV7-6
CDR3 protein: ASSYAGSSPLH; J gene: TRBJ1-6; V gene: TRBV6-5
CDR3 protein: ASSGRGFGYT; J gene: TRBJ1-2; V gene: TRBV9
CDR3 protein: ASSLGQGAFSSPLH; J gene: TRBJ1-6; V gene: TRBV5-4
CDR3 protein: ASSYSDRGPYEQY; J gene: TRBJ2-7; V gene: TRBV6-6
CDR3 protein: ASSQDSSGNTIY; J gene: TRBJ1-3; V gene: TRBV18
CDR3 protein: ASSQAPWPSGRAGDEQF; J gene: TRBJ2-1; V gene: TRBV4-1
CDR3 protein: ASSLPGQGAEKLF; J gene: TRBJ1-4; V gene: TRBV28
CDR3 protein: SAGDAYTIY; J gene: TRBJ1-3; V gene: TRBV29-1
CDR3 protein: ASSEGVYEQY; J gene: TRBJ2-7; V gene: TRBV2
CDR3 protein: ATSRLRPTPPYEQY; J gene: TRBJ2-7; V gene: TRBV15
CDR3 protein: ASSFSRASSYEQY; J gene: TRBJ2-7; V gene: TRBV5-1
CDR3 protein: ASSQAWGGAEAF; J gene: TRBJ1-1; V gene: TRBV4-1
CDR3 protein: ASSTQGAPGNEQF; J gene: TRBJ2-1; V gene: TRBV5-1
CDR3 protein: AISVLGKRLF; J gene: TRBJ1-4; V gene: TRBV10-3
CDR3 protein: ASSDPTREQF; J gene: TRBJ2-1; V gene: TRBV10-1
CDR3 protein: ASSLCYRGQETQY; J gene: TRBJ2-5; V gene: TRBV5-6
CDR3 protein: ASSLRRPSTDTQY; J gene: TRBJ2-3; V gene: TRBV14
CDR3 protein: ASSKGQGSPEAF; J gene: TRBJ1-1; V gene: TRBV11-1
CDR3 protein: ASSFTPTGQQAYEQY; J gene: TRBJ2-7; V gene: TRBV27
CDR3 protein: ASSLGTAVSGSEAF; J gene: TRBJ1-1; V gene: TRBV18